A selection of T cell receptor beta chains follows, all from one sample in a study of T cell repertoires in cytomegalovirus infection. From the reads, TCRdb called clonotypes with MiXCR, one entry per CDR3 protein. The table has fewer than 550,000 distinct CDR3 sequences, approximately 26% seen once; the top ten hold over 10%. Sequenced: PBMCs. The receptors stem from a human donor in good health (CMV status not recorded). Some clones in this sample may be carry-over from other donors' samples. Both conserved end residues are part of each CDR3. Fields, in order: D gene, clone size, J gene, V gene, CDR3 DNA, CDR3 protein. The D gene is left open where the match is weak. The size of a clone is reported for some rows only, either as once, few or many, or as a class for expanded clones.

d_call: .; clone_size: many; j_call: TRBJ2-1; v_call: TRBV6-2/TRBV6-3; cdr3_nt: TGTGCCAGCAGGGGATACAATGAGCAGTTCTTC; cdr3_aa: CASRGYNEQFF
d_call: .; clone_size: .; j_call: TRBJ2-1; v_call: TRBV24-1; cdr3_nt: TGTGCCACCAGTGGTAAGGTGTTCGAGGAGTCGTTTGGGAATGAGCAGTTCTTC; cdr3_aa: CATSGKVFEESFGNEQFF
d_call: TRBD1; clone_size: .; j_call: TRBJ2-2; v_call: TRBV12-5; cdr3_nt: TGTGCTAGTGGCTCCGACTGGACAGGGGGCTCGAACACCGGGGAGCTGTTTTTT; cdr3_aa: CASGSDWTGGSNTGELFF
d_call: .; clone_size: .; j_call: TRBJ1-2; v_call: TRBV6-2/TRBV6-3; cdr3_nt: TGTGCCAGCACGTTGGACTGGGGCGATGGCTACACCTTC; cdr3_aa: CASTLDWGDGYTF
d_call: .; clone_size: .; j_call: TRBJ1-1; v_call: TRBV12-3/TRBV12-4; cdr3_nt: TGTGCCAGCAGTTTGAACGGCGACGGGACTGAAGCTTTCTTT; cdr3_aa: CASSLNGDGTEAFF
d_call: .; clone_size: few; j_call: TRBJ2-3; v_call: TRBV27; cdr3_nt: TGTGCCAGCAGTTGGAGGCCTAGCACAGATACGCAGTATTTT; cdr3_aa: CASSWRPSTDTQYF
d_call: .; clone_size: .; j_call: TRBJ1-6; v_call: TRBV6-5; cdr3_nt: TGTGCCAGCAGTTACTCAGAACTTAGCTCCTATAATTCACCCCTCCACTTT; cdr3_aa: CASSYSELSSYNSPLHF
d_call: TRBD1; clone_size: .; j_call: TRBJ1-5; v_call: TRBV19; cdr3_nt: TGTGCCAGTAGTATACCCTGGGACAGGGTGGGGGAAAATCAGCCCCAGCATTTT; cdr3_aa: CASSIPWDRVGENQPQHF
d_call: .; clone_size: .; j_call: TRBJ2-5; v_call: TRBV27; cdr3_nt: TGTGCCAGCAGACATTCCAGGGGATCGACCCAGTACTTC; cdr3_aa: CASRHSRGSTQYF
d_call: TRBD2; clone_size: .; j_call: TRBJ2-2; v_call: TRBV12-5; cdr3_nt: TGTGCTAGTGGTTTGGTACTAGCGGGAGCGTACACCGGGGAGCTGTTTTTT; cdr3_aa: CASGLVLAGAYTGELFF
d_call: .; clone_size: .; j_call: TRBJ1-1; v_call: TRBV20-1; cdr3_nt: TGCAGTGCTAGTCGGCAGGGAGGCACTGAAGCTTTCTTT; cdr3_aa: CSASRQGGTEAFF
d_call: .; clone_size: many; j_call: TRBJ1-5; v_call: TRBV7-9; cdr3_nt: TGTGCCAGCGATGGGGGATCGGATCAGCCCCAGCATTTT; cdr3_aa: CASDGGSDQPQHF
d_call: .; clone_size: few; j_call: TRBJ2-1; v_call: TRBV19; cdr3_nt: TGTGCCAGTATCACGGGGGACACCGGGAACAATGAGCAGTTCTTC; cdr3_aa: CASITGDTGNNEQFF
d_call: TRBD2; clone_size: .; j_call: TRBJ2-1; v_call: TRBV7-3; cdr3_nt: TGTGCCAGCAGCTTGGTCGGGCGGGAGACTGGGGCTAGTGAGCAGTTCTTC; cdr3_aa: CASSLVGRETGASEQFF
d_call: .; clone_size: .; j_call: TRBJ1-6; v_call: TRBV27; cdr3_nt: TGTGCCAGCAGCAACCACGGGGCAAGCGCGGGCACACCCCTCCACTTT; cdr3_aa: CASSNHGASAGTPLHF
d_call: .; clone_size: few; j_call: TRBJ1-5; v_call: TRBV12-3/TRBV12-4; cdr3_nt: TGTGCCAGCAGTTTTGGAAGGGGGGCAGGAGACAATCAGCCCCAGCATTTT; cdr3_aa: CASSFGRGAGDNQPQHF
d_call: .; clone_size: once; j_call: TRBJ1-2; v_call: TRBV7-2; cdr3_nt: TGTGCCAGCAGCTTATCACCGGGGGGGGGGGGGGGTGGCTACACCTTC; cdr3_aa: CASSLSPGGGGGGYTF
d_call: .; clone_size: .; j_call: TRBJ2-4; v_call: TRBV7-9; cdr3_nt: TGTGCCAGCAGCTTAACGGGGCGGGGTCTAGCCAAAAACATTCAGTACTTC; cdr3_aa: CASSLTGRGLAKNIQYF
d_call: .; clone_size: .; j_call: TRBJ1-5; v_call: TRBV23-1; cdr3_nt: TGCGCCAGCAGTCAATCGAGAGGCTATGGTCAGCCCCAGCATTTT; cdr3_aa: CASSQSRGYGQPQHF
d_call: .; clone_size: few; j_call: TRBJ2-6; v_call: TRBV4-1; cdr3_nt: TGCGCCAGCAGCCGCGAATTTGGGGCCAACGTCCTGACTTTC; cdr3_aa: CASSREFGANVLTF
d_call: .; clone_size: many; j_call: TRBJ1-4; v_call: TRBV10-3; cdr3_nt: TGTGCCATCAGGCCGGGACGGGATAATGAAAAACTGTTTTTT; cdr3_aa: CAIRPGRDNEKLFF
d_call: .; clone_size: many; j_call: TRBJ1-3; v_call: TRBV7-9; cdr3_nt: TGTGCCAGCAGTAAGACCTGGAGCTCTGGAAACACCATATATTTT; cdr3_aa: CASSKTWSSGNTIYF
d_call: TRBD1; clone_size: .; j_call: TRBJ1-1; v_call: TRBV6-1; cdr3_nt: TGTGCCAGCAGTTCGTACGACAGGGGGGTTAGCGCAGCTTTCTTT; cdr3_aa: CASSSYDRGVSAAFF
d_call: TRBD1; clone_size: few; j_call: TRBJ2-4; v_call: TRBV7-9; cdr3_nt: TGTGCCAGCAGCCCCCGGACAGGTCAAACCCCCAAAAACATTCAGTACTTC; cdr3_aa: CASSPRTGQTPKNIQYF
d_call: .; clone_size: many; j_call: TRBJ2-5; v_call: TRBV7-2; cdr3_nt: TGTGCCAGCAGCCCCAGACGAGAAGAGACCCAGTACTTC; cdr3_aa: CASSPRREETQYF
d_call: .; clone_size: .; j_call: TRBJ2-3; v_call: TRBV28; cdr3_nt: TGTGCCAGCAGTTCTATCTCGGGACTGCAGATTCTTAGCACAGATACGCAGTATTTT; cdr3_aa: CASSSISGLQILSTDTQYF
d_call: TRBD1; clone_size: few; j_call: TRBJ1-2; v_call: TRBV5-1; cdr3_nt: TGCGCCAGCAGCCAACAGGGGAACCATGGCTACACCTTC; cdr3_aa: CASSQQGNHGYTF
d_call: TRBD1; clone_size: few; j_call: TRBJ2-2; v_call: TRBV9; cdr3_nt: TGTGCCAGCAGCCTATCCTCGGGACAGGGGGCCACCGGGGAGCTGTTTTTT; cdr3_aa: CASSLSSGQGATGELFF
d_call: TRBD2; clone_size: .; j_call: TRBJ2-5; v_call: TRBV12-3/TRBV12-4; cdr3_nt: TGTGCCAGCCTAGCGGCAAACCAAGAGACCCAGTACTTC; cdr3_aa: CASLAANQETQYF
d_call: .; clone_size: .; j_call: TRBJ2-3; v_call: TRBV11-2; cdr3_nt: TGTGCCAGCAGCTTGAGTACGGGACCGGATACGCAGTATTTT; cdr3_aa: CASSLSTGPDTQYF
d_call: .; clone_size: many; j_call: TRBJ2-5; v_call: TRBV18; cdr3_nt: TGTGCCAGCAGTCCGGACTCACAAGAGACCCAGTACTTC; cdr3_aa: CASSPDSQETQYF
d_call: TRBD1; clone_size: many; j_call: TRBJ2-3; v_call: TRBV7-2; cdr3_nt: TGTGCCAGCAGCTTAGGGACAGGCGGCCATACGCAGTATTTT; cdr3_aa: CASSLGTGGHTQYF
d_call: .; clone_size: .; j_call: TRBJ1-5; v_call: TRBV12-3/TRBV12-4; cdr3_nt: TGTGCCAGCAGTGGCGACAGGATTCAGCCCCAGCATTTT; cdr3_aa: CASSGDRIQPQHF
d_call: .; clone_size: few; j_call: TRBJ2-1; v_call: TRBV4-2; cdr3_nt: TGTGCCAGCAGCCCTAGAGAGGATGAGCAGTTCTTC; cdr3_aa: CASSPREDEQFF
d_call: TRBD2; clone_size: few; j_call: TRBJ2-3; v_call: TRBV6-2/TRBV6-3; cdr3_nt: TGTGCCAGCAGAGAGACTAGCATGAATACGCAGTATTTT; cdr3_aa: CASRETSMNTQYF
d_call: .; clone_size: .; j_call: TRBJ2-3; v_call: TRBV18; cdr3_nt: TGTGCCAGCTCACCACGTCGAGACTTCCCTCCGGATACGCAGTATTTT; cdr3_aa: CASSPRRDFPPDTQYF
d_call: .; clone_size: few; j_call: TRBJ1-2; v_call: TRBV25-1; cdr3_nt: TGTGCCAGCAGTGAATTCAGGGGTGGCTACACCTTC; cdr3_aa: CASSEFRGGYTF
d_call: .; clone_size: .; j_call: TRBJ1-5; v_call: TRBV2; cdr3_nt: TGTGCCAGCAGCTCCGGGATCGAGAGCAATCAGCCCCAGCATTTT; cdr3_aa: CASSSGIESNQPQHF
d_call: .; clone_size: .; j_call: TRBJ1-2; v_call: TRBV29-1; cdr3_nt: TGCAGCGTCCCCCATGGTTTTGGCTACACCTTC; cdr3_aa: CSVPHGFGYTF
d_call: TRBD1; clone_size: .; j_call: TRBJ1-5; v_call: TRBV11-2; cdr3_nt: TGTGCCAGCAGCATTAGTGGACAGGGTGGGCAGCCCCAGCATTTT; cdr3_aa: CASSISGQGGQPQHF
d_call: .; clone_size: few; j_call: TRBJ2-1; v_call: TRBV7-3; cdr3_nt: TGTGCCAGCAGCATAAGGGGCGGCGTTCTGTTCTTC; cdr3_aa: CASSIRGGVLFF
d_call: .; clone_size: few; j_call: TRBJ1-2; v_call: TRBV19; cdr3_nt: TGTGCCAGTAGTATCCAGGTTGGTGACTATGGCTACACCTTC; cdr3_aa: CASSIQVGDYGYTF
d_call: TRBD2; clone_size: few; j_call: TRBJ2-2; v_call: TRBV28; cdr3_nt: TGTGCCAGCAGTTCCACGGGACTAGCGAACACCGGGGAGCTGTTTTTT; cdr3_aa: CASSSTGLANTGELFF
d_call: TRBD1; clone_size: many; j_call: TRBJ1-2; v_call: TRBV29-1; cdr3_nt: TGCAGCGTCGTTACCGGGACAGGGGGCGAGTATGGCTACACCTTC; cdr3_aa: CSVVTGTGGEYGYTF
d_call: .; clone_size: many; j_call: TRBJ2-7; v_call: TRBV7-2; cdr3_nt: TGTGCCAGCAGCTTAATCTACGAGCAGTACTTC; cdr3_aa: CASSLIYEQYF
d_call: .; clone_size: few; j_call: TRBJ2-1; v_call: TRBV11-1; cdr3_nt: TGTGCCAGCACCAGTACTGGGCCCGCTAGCTCCTACAATGAGCAGTTCTTC; cdr3_aa: CASTSTGPASSYNEQFF
d_call: .; clone_size: many; j_call: TRBJ2-3; v_call: TRBV19; cdr3_nt: TGTGCCAGTAGTGGGGGAGGCCGGGATACGCAGTATTTT; cdr3_aa: CASSGGGRDTQYF
d_call: .; clone_size: few; j_call: TRBJ1-2; v_call: TRBV7-2; cdr3_nt: TGTGCCAGCAGCTTAGGCCCCTACCTGTATGGCTACACCTTC; cdr3_aa: CASSLGPYLYGYTF
d_call: .; clone_size: .; j_call: TRBJ2-1; v_call: TRBV6-1; cdr3_nt: TGTGCCAGCAGTGTGGGGGTGAGATTCAATGAGCAGTTCTTC; cdr3_aa: CASSVGVRFNEQFF
d_call: TRBD2; clone_size: .; j_call: TRBJ2-1; v_call: TRBV7-9; cdr3_nt: TGTGCCAGCAGCTTTCTGACTAGCGGGATATACAATGAGCAGTTCTTC; cdr3_aa: CASSFLTSGIYNEQFF
d_call: .; clone_size: .; j_call: TRBJ2-5; v_call: TRBV12-3/TRBV12-4; cdr3_nt: TGTGCCAGCAGTTTAGCGGGGTCGGGAAAACAAGAGACCCAGTACTTC; cdr3_aa: CASSLAGSGKQETQYF
d_call: TRBD1; clone_size: .; j_call: TRBJ2-2; v_call: TRBV2; cdr3_nt: TGTGCCAGCAGCGACGGACAGGGCGCCACCGGGGAGCTGTTTTTT; cdr3_aa: CASSDGQGATGELFF
d_call: .; clone_size: .; j_call: TRBJ2-2; v_call: TRBV11-2; cdr3_nt: TGTGCCAGCAGAGTCGCCCTAGGGAACACCGGGGAGCTGTTTTTT; cdr3_aa: CASRVALGNTGELFF
d_call: .; clone_size: .; j_call: TRBJ2-3; v_call: TRBV4-3; cdr3_nt: TGCGCCAGCAGCCAGCAGAGGGGTACAGGGACTAGCACAGATACGCAGTATTTT; cdr3_aa: CASSQQRGTGTSTDTQYF